This TCR beta chain is from a study of blood T cell repertoires in COVID-19. Germline CDR1 is SGDLS and CDR2 is YYNGEE. The CDR3 loop spans 14 amino acids. V dropped 3 bases and J dropped 2; count of bases not matched to a gene: 1. In the authors' workflow: Counts of nucleated cells, estimated from reference gene primer amplification, were obtained. Assay used: immunoSEQ multiplex PCR; TCRdb lists only in-frame clones, some missing. That table supplies the V and J calls and clone size; D and trimming were determined from the DNA. The sample includes 120,000 or so clones, approximately 90% of them seen just once.

The rearrangement joins TRBV9 to TRBJ2-7; the match to TRBD2 covers 11 bases. The sequenced sample consisted of peripheral blood. This clonotype was obtained from a man aged 50-60 years with acute or convalescent COVID-19. As DNA, the CDR3 is TGTGCCAGCAGCGAGACTAGCGGGACCTACGAGCAGTACTTC. Encoded protein: CASSETSGTYEQYF.